Following are 30 T cell receptor beta chains from one sample sequenced in a study of human T cells and chemical hapten exposure. TCRdb reanalysed the RACE reads using MiXCR and keeps one entry per CDR3 protein. The data show about 80,000 distinct CDR3 sequences, 7% to 8% seen once. Noted time point: patch test 1, 2 weeks after DPC sensitization. Treatment here: therapeutic diphenylcyclopropenone sensitization with weekly scalp DPC. The specimen was whole blood, collected in connection with sensitization to the hapten diphenylcyclopropenone (DPC). The receptor source for this set is a woman in her thirties with alopecia areata. Some clones in this sample may be carry-over from other donors' samples.

This clonotype was recorded at least ten times. The rearrangement links TRBV20-1 to TRBJ2-3, with TRBD2 matching over 10 bases. Germline assignment: CDR1 DFQATT and CDR2 SNEGSKA (reference sequence). With V trimmed by 0 bases and J by 3 bases, 6 bases remained unmatched. CDR3 length: 16 residues. CDR3 nucleotide sequence: TGCAGTGCTAGAGATCTAGCGGGGGTGGTAACAGATACGCAGTATTTT. This translates into CSARDLAGVVTDTQYF.

There are a few counts of this clonotype. CDR3 nucleotides: TGTGCCAGCTCAAGGACAGGGGGCCCCATGGTCATTCAGTACTTC. Its translation is CASSRTGGPMVIQYF. The V call is TRBV27, the J call TRBJ2-4; 11 bases align to TRBD1. CDR3 length: 15 residues. Trimming cost V 8 bases and J 9 bases; bases outside gene matches: 12. Germline assignment: CDR1 MNHEY and CDR2 SMNVEV (reference sequence).

This clonotype showed up many times. The J gene is TRBJ2-3, the V gene TRBV18; D ambiguous. The CDR3 consists of 15 residues. The germline V gene encodes CDR1 KGHSH and CDR2 LQKENI. V was trimmed by 0 bases and J by 2 bases, leaving 9 bases between them. The CDR3 DNA is TGTGCCAGCTCACCACCGGGTTTCACCACAGATACGCAGTATTTT. Translation gives CASSPPGFTTDTQYF.

This clonotype was found a few times. The chain carries TRBV12-3 or TRBV12-4 and TRBJ1-3; the D is unclear. Trimming pared 7 bases from V and 4 bases from J, leaving 8 bases between. This CDR3 is built from 12 residues. The CDR3 coding sequence is TGTGCCAGCACCGTTTGGGGAAACACCATATATTTT. The encoded protein is CASTVWGNTIYF.

Only a few counts were recorded for this clonotype. V and J are TRBV20-1 and TRBJ2-3; D could derive from TRBD1 or TRBD2 (5 bases each). With 0 bases removed from V and 0 bases from J, the gap between germline ends came to 16 bases. Per the germline V gene, CDR1 is DFQATT and CDR2 is SNEGSKA (reference sequence). This CDR3 has 17 amino acids. The CDR3 loop is CSARDPVVWGSTDTQYF. The DNA of the CDR3 is TGCAGTGCTAGAGATCCGGTGGTGTGGGGGAGCACAGATACGCAGTATTTT.

This clonotype has more than one count but fewer than ten. The chain uses TRBV30 and TRBJ1-1; the D gene is possibly TRBD1 (6 bases). This CDR3 comprises 13 residues. The germline gives CDR1 GTSNPN, CDR2 SVGIG (reference sequence). V was shortened by 5 bases and J by 3 bases, with 13 bases between the two germline ends. The CDR3 here is CAWATGYYTEAFF. The CDR3 nucleotides read TGTGCCTGGGCTACAGGGTACTACACTGAAGCTTTCTTT.

The J gene is TRBJ1-1, the V gene TRBV6-6; 8 positions agree with TRBD1. The CDR3 is 13 residues long. V lost 6 bases to trimming and J lost 5 bases; unmatched junction nucleotides: 5. Per the germline V gene, CDR1 is MNHNY and CDR2 is SVGAGI (reference sequence). The CDR3 reads CASRSGGSTEAFF. The DNA of the CDR3 is TGTGCCAGCAGATCAGGGGGCTCGACTGAAGCTTTCTTT.

This clonotype was found many times. V is TRBV18 and J is TRBJ2-7; TRBD1 agrees at 11 bases. V lost 2 bases to trimming and J lost 2 bases; unmatched junction nucleotides: 2. Per germline, CDR1 KGHSH and CDR2 LQKENI. This CDR3 is 15 amino acids long. CDR3 DNA sequence: TGTGCCAGCTCACCAAGGGGACAGGGGGCCTACGAGCAGTACTTC. This translates into CASSPRGQGAYEQYF.

The chain joins TRBV7-2 to TRBJ1-5; D is possibly TRBD1 (5 bases). The V end was cut by 2 bases, the J end by 3 bases, with 14 bases between. The CDR3 consists of 16 residues. The germline CDR1 and CDR2 sequences are SGHTA and FQGNSA. The CDR3 region is CASSLQGSTNNQPQHF. The DNA of the CDR3 is TGTGCCAGCAGCTTACAGGGCTCCACCAACAATCAGCCCCAGCATTTT.

This clonotype turned up a few times. The chain recombines TRBV29-1 with TRBJ1-2; unclear D gene. V was cut by 1 base and J by 8 bases, with 11 bases left in between. The germline CDR1 and CDR2 sequences are SQVTM and ANQGSEA. The CDR3 is 12 amino acids. CDR3 in DNA: TGCAGCGTTGAAGGTCAAGATCGGGGCTACACCTTC. Amino acids: CSVEGQDRGYTF. Filled out from reference TRBV29-1 and TRBJ1-2, the complete variable domain reads SAVISQKPSRDICQRGTSLTIQCQVDSQVTMMFWYRQQPGQSLTLIATANQGSEATYESGFVIDKFPISRPNLTFSTLTVSNMSPEDSSIYLCSVEGQDRGYTFGSGTRLTVV.

Concerning this clonotype: It may be a read error: a sequence one base away is much more abundant. The chain links TRBV7-6 to TRBJ2-3; D is unclear. With 2 bases removed from V and 5 bases from J, the gap between germline ends came to 11 bases. The CDR3 extends over 14 amino acids. Germline lookup yields CDR1 SGHVS and CDR2 FNYEAQ. The CDR3 DNA reads as TGTGCCAGCAGCTTAAGCTGGGGTGTAGATACGCAGTATTTT. It is translated as CASSLSWGVDTQYF.

This clonotype came up many times. This chain connects TRBV20-1 to TRBJ2-5; D is perhaps TRBD1 (5 bases). CDR3 length: 14 residues. Germline V gene sequence: CDR1 DFQATT, CDR2 SNEGSKA (reference sequence). V was pared by 0 bases and J by 7 bases, with 15 bases between. The CDR3 DNA reads as TGCAGTGCTAGAGACCAGGGCTTGAAGGGGACCCAGTACTTC. This sequence encodes CSARDQGLKGTQYF.

This clonotype occurred many times. The chain links TRBV29-1 to TRBJ1-1; perhaps TRBD1 as D (5 bases). V was shortened by 5 bases and J by 7 bases, with 8 bases between the two germline ends. Looked up from germline, CDR1 is SQVTM and CDR2 is ANQGSEA. This CDR3 contains 10 residues. Here the CDR3 reads CSVRDGEAFF. DNA of the CDR3: TGCAGCGTTCGGGACGGTGAAGCTTTCTTT.

At least ten counts were recorded for this clonotype. J is TRBJ1-3 and V is TRBV6-5; D is unresolved. CDR3 length: 16 amino acids. The ends were cut back, 0 bases at V and 2 bases at J, with 11 bases in the middle. The germline V gene encodes CDR1 MNHEY and CDR2 SVGAGI. For the CDR3, the DNA is TGTGCCAGCAGTTACTCGCAGTATCCCGCTGGAAACACCATATATTTT. Translation: CASSYSQYPAGNTIYF.

Only one count was recorded for this clonotype. The junction and the germline gene differ at one end; a read error may be behind it. This chain joins TRBV15 and TRBJ2-7, with 9 bases lining up with TRBD1. The CDR3 is 18 amino acids. Germline V gene lookup returns CDR1 LNHNV and CDR2 YYDKDF (reference sequence). The CDR3 nucleotides read TGTACCACCAGCAGAGACTTTCGTGGGACAGGGTTAAGCGCCGAGCAGTACTTC. It yields the protein CTTSRDFRGTGLSAEQYF.

The chain employs TRBV20-1 and TRBJ2-5, with D unclear. This CDR3 region has 14 residues. The germline gives CDR1 DFQATT, CDR2 SNEGSKA (reference sequence). Trimming removed 0 bases at V and 7 bases at J, with 15 bases between. CDR3 DNA: TGCAGTGCTAGAGATTTAGCACTTTTCGGGACCCAGTACTTC. Its protein product is CSARDLALFGTQYF.

With respect to this clonotype: A single base separates this from a much larger clone, so it may be a read error. This chain joins TRBV6-6 and TRBJ1-2; no definite D call. This CDR3 is built from 11 residues. V was clipped by 4 bases and J by 8 bases, with 8 bases between them. CDR1 and CDR2 (germline): MNHNY, SVGAGI (reference sequence). Written as DNA, the CDR3 is TGTGCCAGCAGTTCCCGCGGGGGCTACACCTTC. Its translation is CASSSRGGYTF.

There are many counts of this clonotype. This chain joins TRBV20-1 and TRBJ2-3; D might be TRBD2 (7 bases). Per germline, CDR1 DFQATT and CDR2 SNEGSKA (reference sequence). CDR3 length: 16 amino acids. Trimming pared 5 bases from V and 2 bases from J, leaving 20 bases between. CDR3 sequence: CSARRGRGANTDTQYF. In nucleotides, the CDR3 is TGCAGTGCTCGACGGGGTCGGGGGGCCAACACAGATACGCAGTATTTT.

CDR3 sequence: CASSILPGQGSTGELFF. The CDR3 DNA sequence: TGTGCCAGTAGTATACTTCCGGGACAGGGTAGTACCGGGGAGCTGTTTTTT. The chain recombines TRBV19 with TRBJ2-2, with 9 bases identical to TRBD1. Looked up from germline, CDR1 is LNHDA and CDR2 is SQIVND (reference sequence). J was trimmed by 5 bases and V by 2 bases; bases with no gene match: 9. The CDR3 covers 17 residues.

In its sample, this clonotype was seen many times. CDR3 nucleotide sequence: TGTGCCATCAGTGAGCCGGGCCCTACAGATACGCAGTATTTT. Its translation is CAISEPGPTDTQYF. This sequence joins TRBV10-3 and TRBJ2-3; D unresolved. Looked up from germline, CDR1 is ENHRY and CDR2 is SYGVKD. V dropped 2 bases and J dropped 3 bases, with 9 bases sitting between them. This CDR3 region has 14 residues.

This clonotype appeared many times. The chain links TRBV7-8 to TRBJ2-3; the D gene is possibly TRBD1 (6 bases). V lost 4 bases and J lost 6, with 17 bases in between. The length of the CDR3 is 15 residues. In germline, CDR1 is SGHVS, CDR2 FQNEAQ. The DNA for the CDR3 is TGTGCCAGCAGCTGGGACAAGGGCTTCTACGATACGCAGTATTTT. Residues: CASSWDKGFYDTQYF.

This clonotype was picked up many times. The rearrangement joins TRBV10-1 to TRBJ2-3; D call uncertain. Germline CDR1 and CDR2: WNHNN and SYGVQD (reference sequence). The CDR3 runs to 14 residues. Trimming shortened V by 2 bases and J by 2 bases, and 8 bases separated the two germline ends. The CDR3 is CASSEQQSTDTQYF. The CDR3 DNA reads as TGCGCCAGCAGTGAGCAACAATCCACAGATACGCAGTATTTT.

This clonotype appeared many times. The rearrangement uses TRBV18 and TRBJ1-2; weak D call: TRBD1 (5 bases). V was pared by 0 bases and J by 5 bases, with 10 bases between. Germline V CDR1 and CDR2: KGHSH, LQKENI. The CDR3 length is 14 residues. CDR3 residues: CASSPPGDLYGYTF. CDR3 DNA sequence: TGTGCCAGCTCACCACCGGGGGACTTATATGGCTACACCTTC.

This clonotype appeared many times. This rearrangement joins TRBV6-6 to TRBJ1-4; D is unclear. The CDR3 is made up of 15 amino acids. V lost 2 bases to trimming and J lost 2 bases, with 9 bases between them. Germline V CDR1 and CDR2: MNHNY, SVGAGI (reference sequence). The CDR3 sequence is CASSYKFPTNEKLFF. CDR3 in DNA: TGTGCCAGCAGTTACAAGTTTCCGACTAATGAAAAACTGTTTTTT.

The gene calls are TRBV12-5 and TRBJ1-5; D possibly corresponds to TRBD1 (6 bases). Per the germline V gene, CDR1 is LGHNT and CDR2 is FRNRAP. The CDR3 is 14 amino acids. Between the trimmed V and J ends, which lost 1 base and 2 bases, there was a span of 6 bases. The CDR3 protein is CASGLDRGNQPQHF. The CDR3 nucleotides read TGTGCTAGTGGTTTGGACAGGGGCAATCAGCCCCAGCATTTT. The whole variable domain, remainder taken from reference TRBV12-5 and TRBJ1-5, is DARVTQTPRHKVTEMGQEVTMRCQPILGHNTVFWYRQTMMQGLELLAYFRNRAPLDDSGMPKDRFSAEMPDATLATLKIQPSEPRDSAVYFCASGLDRGNQPQHFGDGTRLSIL.

The chain is built from TRBV9 and TRBJ1-1; D not resolved. V lost 2 bases and J 4 bases, leaving 12 bases between the germline ends. The CDR3 length is 14 residues. CDR1 and CDR2 from the germline V gene are SGDLS and YYNGEE. The CDR3, as DNA: TGTGCCAGCAGCGTGGAGGGTAGTGCCACTGAAGCTTTCTTT. Translation gives CASSVEGSATEAFF.

This clonotype was observed many times. The DNA of the CDR3 is TGCGCCAGCAGCCGGACCCCGGAGGGGAACCAAGAGACCCAGTACTTC. Translating it yields CASSRTPEGNQETQYF. This chain uses TRBV4-1 with TRBJ2-5; tentative D call: TRBD2 (6 bases). This CDR3 has 16 amino acids. Trimming removed 4 bases from V and 0 bases from J, with 15 bases in between. Per germline, CDR1 MGHRA and CDR2 YSYEKL.

This clonotype rates as medium-sized. The chain employs TRBV10-3 and TRBJ2-7; tentatively, D is TRBD1 or TRBD2 (5 bases each). Germline V gives CDR1 ENHRY, CDR2 SYGVKD. Trimming took 3 bases from V and 3 from J, leaving 15 bases between them. CDR3 length: 15 amino acids. Here the CDR3 DNA reads TGTGCCATCAGTGACGACGGGACGGAGGACTACGAGCAGTACTTC. Protein sequence: CAISDDGTEDYEQYF.

This clonotype was recorded a few times. V and J are TRBV29-1 and TRBJ2-5; D is undetermined. Germline lookup yields CDR1 SQVTM and CDR2 ANQGSEA. The CDR3 spans 12 residues. Trimming took off 4 bases at V and 1 base at J, with 7 bases between the two ends. The CDR3 loop reads CSVVAAQETQYF. For the CDR3, the DNA is TGCAGCGTTGTGGCAGCCCAAGAGACCCAGTACTTC.

At least ten counts were recorded for this clonotype. The V call is TRBV20-1, the J call TRBJ1-2; tentatively, D is TRBD1 (6 bases). The V and J ends lost 6 bases and 3 bases respectively, with 23 bases between them. Germline V lookup: CDR1 DFQATT, CDR2 SNEGSKA (reference sequence). CDR3 length: 16 amino acids. The CDR3 loop is CSAAMGLGAYDYGYTF. The CDR3 nucleotides read TGCAGTGCCGCAATGGGGTTGGGGGCTTACGACTATGGCTACACCTTC.